The sequence of this T cell receptor beta chain was determined in a study of regulatory T cells in long-lasting Graves disease. Points from the study as a whole: With a few thousand shared public clonotypes, persistent patients exceeded new patients, who shared over 950.

Time point of the sample: newly diagnosed GD, antithyroid drugs for less than 3 months. PBMC-extracted RNA yielded the TCR library. This clonotype came up many times. Its antigen is not known. The germline V and J ends were trimmed by 3 bases and 2 bases, with 14 bases remaining between them. Germline V gives CDR1 SNHLY, CDR2 FYNNEI. The CDR3 loop spans 15 amino acids. Construction of the TCR beta libraries employed iRepertoire HTBI primers in conjunction with Arm-PCR of CDR3 regions. Each CDR3 protein is one row after TCRdb ran MiXCR on the multiplex PCR reads. This table has around 250,000 distinct CDR3 sequences, about 18% appearing once. The same sample was also studied in work on T cells in Graves' hyperthyroidism and ophthalmopathy.

The TCR originated in a woman in her twenties or thirties with Graves disease. Sequenced here: peripheral blood mononuclear cells (PBMCs), sampled at new diagnosis, from a patient treated with antithyroid drugs. The J gene is TRBJ2-7, the V gene TRBV2; TRBD1 is a possible D gene (6 bases). DNA for the CDR3: TGTGCCAGCAGTGATCAGGGGACGAACCCCTACGAGCAGTACTTC. This codes for CASSDQGTNPYEQYF.